Listed here are 7 T cell receptor beta chains from one sample, sequenced in a study of OX40 agonist ivuxolimab in advanced cancers. Sequenced by immunoSEQ multiplex PCR; TCRdb stores in-frame clones only, minus some. Here the sample spans over 85,000 clones, roughly 89% being singletons. Specimen: CD4+ or CD8+ T cells sorted from blood, collected in a trial of the OX40 agonist ivuxolimab. These receptors all stem from an adult with an advanced solid tumor such as melanoma, head and neck, liver or kidney cancer.

CDR3 amino acids: CASSLYLGDYNEQFF. The CDR3 nucleotides are TGCGCCAGCAGCTTATACCTGGGTGATTACAATGAGCAGTTCTTC. This chain uses TRBV5-1 with TRBJ2-1; D call uncertain. This CDR3 comprises 15 residues. Trimming took 2 bases from V and 4 from J, leaving 13 bases between them. From germline, CDR1 is SGHRS and CDR2 YFSETQ.

This sequence joins TRBV6-1 and TRBJ2-5, with 7 bases lining up with TRBD1. Germline V gives CDR1 MNHNS, CDR2 SASEGT. With 6 bases clipped from V and 5 bases from J, the junction kept 9 bases outside the gene matches. This CDR3 spans 14 amino acids. In DNA form, the CDR3 reads TGTGCCAGCAGGTACAGGGGTATAGAGGAGACCCAGTACTTC. Protein sequence: CASRYRGIEETQYF.

The chain links TRBV2 to TRBJ2-1, with TRBD1 matching 7 bases. The CDR3 consists of 14 residues. The ends lost 0 bases at V and 5 bases at J; junction bases unmatched: 1. CDR1 and CDR2 (germline): SNHLY, FYNNEI. The CDR3 sequence is CASSEARGHNEQFF. Here the CDR3 DNA reads TGTGCCAGCAGTGAAGCGAGGGGGCACAATGAGCAGTTCTTC.

The chain employs TRBV11-2 and TRBJ1-2; D gene ambiguous. The ends were cut back, 1 base at V and 8 bases at J, with 8 bases in the middle. This CDR3 comprises 12 residues. Germline V gene lookup returns CDR1 SGHAT and CDR2 FQNNGV. CDR3 nucleotides: TGTGCCAGCAGCTTAGGATGGAAAGGCTACACCTTC. Translated: CASSLGWKGYTF.

The J gene is TRBJ1-2, the V gene TRBV6-6, with 7 bases aligning to TRBD1. This CDR3 is 14 amino acids long. Germline V gene lookup returns CDR1 MNHNY and CDR2 SVGAGI (reference sequence). J gave up 7 bases and V 7 bases, and 12 bases lay outside the gene matches. The CDR3 DNA reads as TGTGCCAGCACCCTCAGTAGAGGGGGCGGTGGCTACACCTTC. Its translation is CASTLSRGGGGYTF.

This clone was counted a few times. In DNA, the CDR3 is TGTGCCAGCAGTTTTAGGGTGACTAGCGGGTCTAGCTCCTACGAGCAGTACTTC. Its protein product is CASSFRVTSGSSSYEQYF. The chain recombines TRBV27 with TRBJ2-7, with TRBD2 matching over 10 bases. Germline values: CDR1 MNHEY, CDR2 SMNVEV (reference sequence). This CDR3 comprises 18 residues. Losses at the gene ends were 3 bases for V and 0 bases for J; bases not matched to a gene: 11.

J is TRBJ2-3 and V is TRBV11-3, with unresolved D. V gave up 0 bases and J gave up 4 bases, with 5 bases separating them. This CDR3 contains 13 residues. Looked up from germline, CDR1 is SGHNT and CDR2 is YENEEA. In nucleotides, the CDR3 is TGTGCCAGCAGCTTAGAATCTCCAGATACGCAGTATTTT. Translating gives CASSLESPDTQYF.